A single sample gave rise to the 12 T cell receptor beta chains below, sequenced in a study of T cell responses to AZD1222 COVID-19 vaccine. TCRdb's copy holds only in-frame clones and misses some; the assay was immunoSEQ multiplex PCR. The sample holds some 99,000 clones, around nine tenths seen once. Sequencing used peripheral blood, obtained on day 0 of AZD1222 vaccination. These receptors came from an adult in good health.

The V and J genes are TRBV11-2 and TRBJ2-7; the D call may be TRBD1 or TRBD2 (6 bases each). CDR1 and CDR2 (germline): SGHAT, FQNNGV. CDR3 length: 14 residues. Trimming removed 3 bases at V and 4 bases at J, with 13 bases between. CDR3 coding DNA: TGTGCCAGCAGCTTTAGGGGGGTGGTTTACGAGCAGTACTTC. This encodes CASSFRGVVYEQYF.

The chain joins TRBV19 to TRBJ1-6, with TRBD1 matching over 7 bases. Germline V gene lookup returns CDR1 LNHDA and CDR2 SQIVND (reference sequence). J gave up 5 bases and V 5 bases, and 9 bases lay outside the gene matches. This CDR3 has 16 residues. CDR3 region: CASSRQGPTDNSPLHF. The CDR3 DNA is TGTGCCAGTAGTCGACAGGGCCCTACAGATAATTCACCCCTCCACTTT.

The rearrangement links TRBV5-1 to TRBJ2-7; possibly TRBD1 or TRBD2 for D (5 bases each). The CDR3 extends over 14 amino acids. The germline gives CDR1 SGHRS, CDR2 YFSETQ. The V end lost 4 bases, the J end lost 2 bases, and 13 bases lay between the germline ends. CDR3 amino acids: CASSPTWGTYEQYF. The CDR3 nucleotides are TGCGCCAGCAGCCCGACCTGGGGGACCTACGAGCAGTACTTC.

This clone was counted once. The rearrangement links TRBV6-6 to TRBJ1-2, with 7 bases lining up with TRBD1. The CDR3 runs 14 residues. Germline V CDR1 and CDR2: MNHNY, SVGAGI (reference sequence). V gave up 6 bases and J gave up 4 bases; unmatched junction bases: 8. The CDR3 nucleotides are TGTGCCAGCAGCCTACTCGGGACAGCCTATGGCTACACCTTC. Its translation: CASSLLGTAYGYTF.

The V call is TRBV19, the J call TRBJ2-5; TRBD1 matches 7 bases. CDR3 length: 14 residues. CDR1 and CDR2 from the germline V gene are LNHDA and SQIVND (reference sequence). The junction had 3 bases not matched to a gene; V was cut back by 5 bases and J by 0 bases. The CDR3: CASSFRGYQETQYF. The CDR3 DNA reads TGTGCCAGTAGTTTCAGGGGGTACCAAGAGACCCAGTACTTC.

The CDR3 sequence is CASSFHQETQYF. CDR3 coding DNA: TGTGCCAGCAGCTTCCATCAAGAGACCCAGTACTTC. V usage is TRBV5-6 and J usage is TRBJ2-5; D is unclear. CDR3 length: 12 amino acids. V was trimmed by 2 bases and J by 2 bases, leaving 4 bases between them. The germline V gene has CDR1 SGHDT and CDR2 YYEEEE.

The rearrangement links TRBV9 to TRBJ2-7; D could derive from TRBD1 or TRBD2 (5 bases each). The CDR3 sequence is 16 residues long. In germline, CDR1 is SGDLS, CDR2 YYNGEE. Trimming took 4 bases from V and 0 from J, leaving 17 bases between them. CDR3 bases: TGTGCCAGCAGCCCCACGGGGCGCAGGAGCTCCTACGAGCAGTACTTC. Translating gives CASSPTGRRSSYEQYF.

CDR3 DNA sequence: TGTGCCAGTAGGAGCGGTAGCTCCTACAATGAGCAGTTCTTC. Encoded protein: CASRSGSSYNEQFF. The chain carries TRBV19 and TRBJ2-1; possible D gene TRBD2, 5 bases. The V gene's germline CDR1 is LNHDA and CDR2 SQIVND (reference sequence). Trimming removed 6 bases from V and 0 bases from J, with 9 bases in between. This CDR3 is 14 amino acids long.

The genes are TRBV11-2 and TRBJ1-1; tentative D call: TRBD1 (5 bases). This CDR3 comprises 12 residues. The V and J ends lost 5 bases and 7 bases respectively, with 11 bases between them. Germline V gene data show CDR1 as SGHAT and CDR2 as FQNNGV. The CDR3 region has the DNA TGTGCCAGCAGCCGATGGGGCCATGAAGCTTTCTTT. The encoded protein is CASSRWGHEAFF.

The chain is built from TRBV6-5 and TRBJ1-2; 9 bases are shared with TRBD1. Germline trimming cut 5 bases from V and 7 bases from J; bases unmatched to any gene: 8. Germline CDR1 MNHEY, CDR2 SVGAGI. This CDR3 spans 14 amino acids. The CDR3 loop reads CASSLQGATAGYTF. The CDR3 region has the DNA TGTGCCAGCAGTCTACAGGGGGCGACCGCTGGCTACACCTTC.

This chain joins TRBV7-2 and TRBJ2-4, with 8 bases that match TRBD2. Germline loops: CDR1 SGHTA, CDR2 FQGNSA. V shed 5 bases and J 1 base; nucleotides not matched to a gene: 16. The CDR3 totals 19 residues. The CDR3 protein is CASSLIAGTARWAKNIQYF. The CDR3, as DNA: TGTGCCAGCAGCCTAATAGCGGGAACGGCCCGGTGGGCCAAAAACATTCAGTACTTC.

CDR3 region: CASSPRTGNYGYTF. The DNA of the CDR3 is TGTGCCAGCAGTCCAAGGACAGGAAACTATGGCTACACCTTC. The chain is built from TRBV28 and TRBJ1-2, with 7 bases fitting TRBD1. Trimming removed 5 bases from V and 2 bases from J; junction bases left unmatched: 5. This CDR3 comprises 14 residues. Per the germline V gene, CDR1 is MDHEN and CDR2 is SYDVKM.